A single sample gave rise to the 24 T cell receptor beta chains below, sequenced in a study of circulating CD8 cells and anti-PD-1 response in melanoma. The QIAseq Immune Repertoire TCR panel built the libraries from 15 ng of total RNA. A single record per CDR3 protein comes from TCRdb applying MiXCR to the reads. The sample has approximately 470 distinct CDR3 sequences; 6.5% to 8.5% are singletons. From live CD3+CD8+TCRalphabeta+ cells, four PD-1 and/or TIGIT subsets were sorted. Sequenced here: CD8+ T cells from PBMCs, sampled at baseline or after one month of anti-PD-1 therapy (not recorded which). The receptor source for this set is a human donor with melanoma.

In this sample, this clonotype is large. The chain uses TRBV7-2 and TRBJ2-3; 12 bases fit TRBD2. Germline CDR1 SGHTA, CDR2 FQGNSA. J gave up 5 bases and V 5 bases, and 5 bases lay outside the gene matches. The CDR3 has 15 amino acids. As DNA, the CDR3 is TGTGCCAGCAGCCCTAGCGGGGGGGCCTTAGATACGCAGTATTTT. It specifies CASSPSGGALDTQYF.

In its sample, this clonotype is large. The chain combines TRBV30 with TRBJ2-1; TRBD2 matches 7 bases. Germline-derived CDR1 and CDR2 are GTSNPN and SVGIG (reference sequence). This CDR3 contains 14 residues. Germline trimming cut 0 bases from V and 7 bases from J; bases unmatched to any gene: 6. The CDR3 DNA reads as TGTGCCTGGAGTGTGGGAAGCGGGGTTAATGAGCAGTTCTTC. This sequence encodes CAWSVGSGVNEQFF.

By its share, this clonotype is large. This chain joins TRBV19 and TRBJ2-1; tentatively, D is TRBD2 (6 bases). The germline gives CDR1 LNHDA, CDR2 SQIVND (reference sequence). CDR3 length equals 14 residues. The V end was cut by 6 bases, the J end by 7 bases, with 16 bases between. The CDR3 DNA reads as TGTGCCAGTAGCCCAGCGGGCGCTGGTAATGAGCAGTTCTTC. Its translation: CASSPAGAGNEQFF.

By sample share, this clonotype is large. This sequence joins TRBV27 and TRBJ2-1, with TRBD2 identical over 11 bases. From germline, CDR1 is MNHEY and CDR2 SMNVEV (reference sequence). V dropped 4 bases and J dropped 5; count of bases not matched to a gene: 4. This CDR3 comprises 15 residues. DNA for the CDR3: TGTGCCAGCAGTTATTTTAGCGGGAGGGACAATGAGCAGTTCTTC. It is translated as CASSYFSGRDNEQFF.

This clonotype rates as large. The chain couples TRBV29-1 to TRBJ2-1; the D gene is possibly TRBD1 (5 bases). Trimming removed 7 bases at V and 3 bases at J, with 10 bases between. The germline gives CDR1 SQVTM, CDR2 ANQGSEA. The CDR3 covers 12 residues. Here the CDR3 DNA reads TGCAGCGCTCTGACAGACTACAATGAGCAGTTCTTC. Residues: CSALTDYNEQFF.

This clonotype is large. The chain couples TRBV19 to TRBJ1-1, with 7 positions matching TRBD1. The CDR3 has 14 residues. Germline lookup yields CDR1 LNHDA and CDR2 SQIVND (reference sequence). V dropped 4 bases and J dropped 4; count of bases not matched to a gene: 6. CDR3 in amino acids: CASSTQGLITEAFF. The CDR3 DNA is TGTGCCAGTAGTACACAGGGGCTCATCACTGAAGCTTTCTTT.

By sample fraction, this clonotype is large. The chain has TRBV11-3 and TRBJ2-1, with D hard to call. The germline V gene encodes CDR1 SGHNT and CDR2 YENEEA. The V gene lost 1 base and the J gene lost 9 bases, with 10 bases spanning the gap. The CDR3 sequence is 13 residues long. CDR3 in DNA: TGTGCCAGCAGCTTAGGGTCCTGGGCTGAGCAGTTCTTC. It is translated as CASSLGSWAEQFF.

This clonotype is large (0.1 to 1%) within its sample. This chain links TRBV10-3 with TRBJ2-7; the D gene is possibly TRBD2 (5 bases). Trimming left V 3 bases short and J 4 bases short, with 7 bases between. Germline CDR1 reads ENHRY; CDR2 reads SYGVKD. The CDR3 extends over 12 amino acids. The CDR3 region is CAISDGGYEQYF. Written as DNA, the CDR3 is TGTGCCATCAGTGATGGAGGATACGAGCAGTACTTC.

This clonotype is large in the sample. In DNA, the CDR3 is TGTGCCAGCAGCTCGCCAGGGGAGCCCGGGGAGCTGTTTTTT. This codes for CASSSPGEPGELFF. The chain has TRBV7-2 and TRBJ2-2; possibly TRBD1 for D (6 bases). Trimming cost V 4 bases and J 6 bases, with 12 bases left between them. CDR1 is SGHTA, CDR2 FQGNSA, per germline. This CDR3 has 14 amino acids.

Within the sample, this clonotype is large. This sequence joins TRBV6-5 and TRBJ2-1, with D possibly matching TRBD2 (5 bases). Germline CDR1 and CDR2: MNHEY and SVGAGI. The CDR3 is 14 amino acids. V lost 11 bases and J lost 3, with 17 bases in between. CDR3: CAVLAPPFYNEQFF. The CDR3 DNA sequence: TGTGCCGTCCTAGCCCCTCCTTTCTACAATGAGCAGTTCTTC.

This clonotype is termed large. The CDR3 reads CASSYDGGGYTF. CDR3 sequence (DNA): TGTGCCAGCAGTTACGATGGGGGTGGCTACACCTTC. This chain connects TRBV6-5 to TRBJ1-2, with a possible D match to TRBD1 (5 bases). With 2 bases removed from V and 7 bases from J, the gap between germline ends came to 8 bases. The CDR3 spans 12 residues. CDR1 and CDR2 from the germline V gene are MNHEY and SVGAGI.

By its share, this clonotype is medium-sized (0.01 to 0.1%). This rearrangement joins TRBV19 to TRBJ1-2; a possible D gene is TRBD1 (6 bases). CDR1 and CDR2 from the germline V gene are LNHDA and SQIVND (reference sequence). V was shortened by 5 bases and J by 6 bases, with 10 bases between the two germline ends. The CDR3 runs 12 residues. CDR3 residues: CASSVNRDGYTF. In DNA form, the CDR3 reads TGTGCCAGTAGTGTTAACAGGGATGGCTACACCTTC.

This clonotype is deemed medium-sized (0.01 to 0.1%). This chain joins TRBV5-1 and TRBJ2-2, with D perhaps TRBD1 or TRBD2 (5 bases each). V lost 1 base and J 7 bases, leaving 11 bases between the germline ends. This CDR3 has 14 amino acids. The germline CDR1 and CDR2 sequences are SGHRS and YFSETQ. The CDR3 loop reads CASSLPGTHGELFF. In nucleotides, the CDR3 is TGCGCCAGCAGCTTGCCTGGGACCCACGGGGAGCTGTTTTTT.

This clonotype is large. CDR3 residues: CSASPPAETQYF. The CDR3 coding sequence is TGCAGTGCTAGCCCCCCTGCTGAGACCCAGTACTTC. The rearrangement links TRBV20-1 to TRBJ2-5; D ambiguous. V lost 3 bases, J lost 5 bases, and 10 bases lay in between. The CDR3 has 12 residues. Germline V gene lookup returns CDR1 DFQATT and CDR2 SNEGSKA (reference sequence).

By sample fraction, this clonotype is medium-sized (0.01 to 0.1%). The chain recombines TRBV5-1 with TRBJ2-2; D unresolved. Trimming cost V 4 bases and J 3 bases, with 10 bases left between them. The CDR3 is 14 amino acids. The germline CDR1 and CDR2 sequences are SGHRS and YFSETQ. The CDR3 loop is CASSPGSYTGELFF. The CDR3 coding sequence is TGCGCCAGCAGCCCTGGATCTTACACCGGGGAGCTGTTTTTT.

This clonotype is labeled as large. The genes are TRBV20-1 and TRBJ2-3, with no clear D. CDR1 is DFQATT and CDR2 is SNEGSKA in the germline V gene (reference sequence). The CDR3 runs to 15 residues. V gave up 1 base and J gave up 2 bases, with 13 bases separating them. The CDR3 nucleotides read TGCAGTGCTAGAGGGGATCAGCACTACACAGATACGCAGTATTTT. Translating gives CSARGDQHYTDTQYF.

This clonotype is labeled as medium-sized (0.01 to 0.1%). The chain links TRBV19 to TRBJ2-1, with 7 bases matching TRBD2. Trimming cost V 1 base and J 5 bases; bases outside gene matches: 5. CDR3 length: 15 amino acids. Germline V gene data show CDR1 as LNHDA and CDR2 as SQIVND (reference sequence). The CDR3 here is CASSIALGGNNEQFF. CDR3 coding DNA: TGTGCCAGTAGTATAGCCCTCGGGGGGAACAATGAGCAGTTCTTC.

By share, this clonotype counts as large. The rearrangement links TRBV27 to TRBJ1-3, with a weak D call TRBD1 (5 bases). V was pared by 3 bases and J by 4 bases, with 16 bases between. Per the germline V gene, CDR1 is MNHEY and CDR2 is SMNVEV (reference sequence). This CDR3 comprises 16 residues. CDR3 residues: CASSLSGRPGGNTIYF. In DNA, the CDR3 is TGTGCCAGCAGTTTGTCAGGGCGCCCGGGGGGAAACACCATATATTTT.

By sample share, this clonotype is large. This chain joins TRBV28 and TRBJ1-2; TRBD1 matches 10 bases. CDR1 and CDR2 from the germline V gene are MDHEN and SYDVKM. The CDR3 sequence is 17 residues long. The junction had 13 bases not matched to a gene; V was cut back by 3 bases and J by 6 bases. The DNA of the CDR3 is TGTGCCAGCAGTTTGACCCTCGCGACAGGGGGCGACAATGGCTACACCTTC. Residues: CASSLTLATGGDNGYTF.

This clonotype is categorized as large (0.1 to 1%). V is TRBV11-1 and J is TRBJ2-2, with a possible D match to TRBD2 (5 bases). V lost 8 bases and J lost 7, with 17 bases in between. The germline gives CDR1 SGHAT, CDR2 FQDESV (reference sequence). The CDR3 spans 14 residues. The CDR3 DNA is TGTGCCAGCCAAAACTTGAAGGGAGTCGGGGAGCTGTTTTTT. It yields the protein CASQNLKGVGELFF.

By sample fraction, this clonotype is large. The V gene is TRBV19, the J gene TRBJ2-7, with TRBD1 matching 9 bases. This CDR3 contains 15 residues. Germline V gene lookup returns CDR1 LNHDA and CDR2 SQIVND (reference sequence). J lost 3 bases, V lost 3 bases, and 6 bases had no gene match. The CDR3, as DNA: TGTGCCAGTAGTATGGGGACAGGGACGAGCTACGAGCAGTACTTC. The encoded protein is CASSMGTGTSYEQYF.

This clonotype is labeled large (0.1 to 1%). The V gene is TRBV27, the J gene TRBJ2-6, with D tentatively TRBD2 (6 bases). Germline lookup yields CDR1 MNHEY and CDR2 SMNVEV (reference sequence). This CDR3 is built from 18 residues. The V end was cut by 7 bases, the J end by 2 bases, with 21 bases between. The CDR3 DNA reads as TGTGCCAGCACCTCCCAAGGGGAGGTAGGGGCTGGGGCCAACGTCCTGACTTTC. Its translation is CASTSQGEVGAGANVLTF.

A remark on this clonotype: The junction does not match germline at one end; this may be a read error. The chain couples TRBV20-1 to TRBJ2-7; tentatively, D is TRBD1 (5 bases). Germline V gene lookup returns CDR1 DFQATT and CDR2 SNEGSKA (reference sequence). This CDR3 has 15 residues. This CDR3 reads CSARDWGSFSYEQYF. The CDR3 DNA sequence: TGCAGTGCTAGAGATTGGGGCAGTTTCTCCTACGAACAGTACTTC.

Sample share makes this clonotype medium-sized. In DNA form, the CDR3 reads TGTGCCAGCAGCCCGAAGACAGCCTGGAACACCGGGGAGCTGTTTTTT. It translates to CASSPKTAWNTGELFF. The V gene is TRBV6-6, the J gene TRBJ2-2, with D maybe TRBD1 (5 bases). The germline V gene encodes CDR1 MNHNY and CDR2 SVGAGI (reference sequence). Trimming stripped 6 bases from V and 1 base from J, with 15 bases between. The CDR3 runs 16 residues.